What follows describes a single T cell receptor beta chain. The data were obtained in a study of blood T cell repertoires in COVID-19. The overall study: Some COVID-19 samples were acute and others convalescent; all came from the United States, Italy and Spain. From T cells, B-cell-depleted T cells, or PBMCs came the material, which was cDNA or gDNA.

CDR3 length: 17 amino acids. V lost 4 bases to trimming and J lost 1 base; unmatched junction nucleotides: 8. Per germline, CDR1 LNHDA and CDR2 SQIVND (reference sequence). Original methodology: Estimated nucleated cell counts came from reference gene primer amplification. Profiling relied on immunoSEQ multiplex PCR, and the TCRdb table lists in-frame clones only, not all of them. The V and J calls and the clone size are those of that table, but D and trimming were determined from the DNA. Found here are under 200,000 clones, about nine tenths of them singletons; the top ten hold around 1.5%. The chain uses TRBV19 and TRBJ2-5, with 11 positions matching TRBD2. The sequencing sample was made of peripheral blood. The receptor's source is a man aged 18 to 30 with active or convalescent COVID-19. This chain's CDR3 is CASSRPTSGSLQETQYF. CDR3 nucleotide sequence: TGTGCCAGTAGTAGGCCCACTAGCGGGAGCCTCCAAGAGACCCAGTACTTC.